This T cell receptor (beta chain) was sequenced in a study of identical twins. This clonotype was seen a handful of times. From germline, CDR1 is LGHNA and CDR2 YSLEER. The V gene lost 2 bases and the J gene lost 4 bases, with 8 bases spanning the gap. This CDR3 comprises 13 residues. Each CDR3 protein gets one entry after TCRdb re-called the 5' RACE reads with MiXCR. The sample carries over 600,000 distinct CDR3 sequences, around 20% recorded once. The sample also formed part of further work on T cells expressing NK-cell markers.

The receptor was derived from a woman aged 18-29 years in good health. V gene TRBV4-3 combines with J gene TRBJ1-2; D gene uncertain. The sample consisted of PBMCs. The CDR3 region is CASSQPGSYGYTF. CDR3 DNA: TGCGCCAGCAGCCAACCCGGAAGCTATGGCTACACCTTC.